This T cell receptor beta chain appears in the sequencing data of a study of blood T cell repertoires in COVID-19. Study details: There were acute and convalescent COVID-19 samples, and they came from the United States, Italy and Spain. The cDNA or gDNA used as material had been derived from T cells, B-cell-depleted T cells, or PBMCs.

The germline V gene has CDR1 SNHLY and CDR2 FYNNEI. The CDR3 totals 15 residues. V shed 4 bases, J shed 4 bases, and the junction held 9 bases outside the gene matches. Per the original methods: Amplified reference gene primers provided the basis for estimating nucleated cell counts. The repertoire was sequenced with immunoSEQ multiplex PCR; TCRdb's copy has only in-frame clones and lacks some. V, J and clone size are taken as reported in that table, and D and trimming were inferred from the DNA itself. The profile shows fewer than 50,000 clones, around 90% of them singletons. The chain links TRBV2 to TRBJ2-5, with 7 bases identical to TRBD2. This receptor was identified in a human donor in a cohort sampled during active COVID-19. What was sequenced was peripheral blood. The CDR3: CASSGEGGPRETQYF. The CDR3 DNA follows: TGTGCCAGCAGTGGGGAGGGAGGGCCGAGAGAGACCCAGTACTTC.